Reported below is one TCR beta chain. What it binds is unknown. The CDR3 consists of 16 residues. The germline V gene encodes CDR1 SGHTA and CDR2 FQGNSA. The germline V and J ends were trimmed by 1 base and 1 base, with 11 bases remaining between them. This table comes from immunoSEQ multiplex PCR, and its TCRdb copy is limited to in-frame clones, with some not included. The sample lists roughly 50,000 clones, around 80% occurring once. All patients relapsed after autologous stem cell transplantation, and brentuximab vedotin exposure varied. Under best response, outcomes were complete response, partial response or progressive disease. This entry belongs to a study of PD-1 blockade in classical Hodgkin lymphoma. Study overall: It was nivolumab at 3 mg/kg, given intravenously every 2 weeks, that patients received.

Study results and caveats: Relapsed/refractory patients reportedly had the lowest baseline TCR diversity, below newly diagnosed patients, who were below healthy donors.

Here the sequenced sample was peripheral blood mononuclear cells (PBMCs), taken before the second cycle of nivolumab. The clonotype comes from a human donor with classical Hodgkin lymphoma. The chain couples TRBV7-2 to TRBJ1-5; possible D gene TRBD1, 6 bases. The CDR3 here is CASSLVSGESNQPQHF. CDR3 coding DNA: TGTGCCAGCAGCTTAGTCTCAGGGGAGAGCAATCAGCCCCAGCATTTT.